This TCR beta chain derives from a study of blood T cell repertoires in COVID-19. Study summary: Specimens from acute and convalescent COVID-19 originated in the United States, Italy and Spain.

Recruits, aged roughly 18 to 89 years, lived in 25 or so US areas. TCRdb's copy holds only in-frame clones and misses some; the assay was immunoSEQ multiplex PCR. The sample has 200,000 to 250,000 clones; 80% to 90% are singletons. J lost 1 base, V lost 3 bases, and 6 bases had no gene match. Germline V gene data show CDR1 as SGHRS and CDR2 as YFSETQ. The CDR3 covers 15 residues. Sequencing was carried out using PBMCs or T cells enriched from blood (not recorded which). The chain carries TRBV5-1 and TRBJ2-5; 7 bases align to TRBD2. The TCR was taken from a man between 40 and 49 years old who had recovered from COVID-19. The CDR3 here is CASSSSRGVQETQYF. The CDR3 nucleotides read TGCGCCAGCAGCTCATCTCGGGGGGTCCAAGAGACCCAGTACTTC.